Only a few counts were recorded for the clone carrying this T cell receptor (beta chain). Its antigen is still unknown. The CDR3 has 14 residues. Trimming left V 5 bases short and J 3 bases short, with 11 bases between. These data belong to a study of CD8 T cells in ankylosing spondylitis. Study-wide results and caveats: The study looked at matched synovial fluid samples from ankylosing spondylitis patients. Disease-linked clones were reported to be significantly enriched there. Blood from ankylosing spondylitis patients appeared to carry a characteristic roughly eight-variant TCR beta motif.

One entry per CDR3 protein, called by TCRdb with MiXCR from the 5' RACE reads. The sample shows roughly 470,000 distinct CDR3 sequences, 25% to 30% of them seen only once. The clonotype was recovered from a male donor with ankylosing spondylitis. The sample taken for sequencing was blood, either unsorted or a sorted T cell fraction (not recorded which). This chain joins TRBV12-3 or TRBV12-4 and TRBJ2-1; tentatively, D is TRBD2 (5 bases). The CDR3 region has the DNA TGTGCCAGCAGTCAGCTAGCTAGCTACAATGAGCAGTTCTTC. Translation: CASSQLASYNEQFF.